This T cell receptor beta chain was obtained from a study of blood T cell repertoires in COVID-19. The protocol was immunoSEQ multiplex PCR, while the TCRdb copy is restricted to in-frame clones and leaves out a portion. The sample lists around 130,000 clones, 88% occurring once. The sequence derives from a human donor with COVID-19, enrolled during active disease. The donor label of this sample is uncertain. Sequenced: peripheral blood.

This CDR3 reads CASSQALGERSPKNYGYTF. CDR3 coding DNA: TGCGCCAGCAGCCAAGCCCTAGGTGAAAGGTCCCCGAAAAACTATGGCTACACCTTC. The chain has TRBV4-1 and TRBJ1-2; D is ambiguous. The CDR3 is 19 amino acids. Trimming removed 1 base at V and 2 bases at J, with 23 bases between. Germline V gene lookup returns CDR1 MGHRA and CDR2 YSYEKL.